Presented here are 27 T cell receptor beta chains from one specimen sequenced in a study of blood T cell repertoires in COVID-19. Generated by immunoSEQ multiplex PCR, the TCRdb table keeps only in-frame clones and is missing some. Of 250,000 to 300,000 clones listed, 70% to 90% are singletons. Sequenced: PBMCs or T cells enriched from blood (not recorded which). These receptors originate from a woman between 45 and 60 years old who had recovered from COVID-19.

The chain joins TRBV29-1 to TRBJ1-1; D call uncertain. This CDR3 has 17 residues. CDR1 and CDR2 (germline): SQVTM, ANQGSEA. The V gene lost 1 base and the J gene lost 6 bases, with 24 bases spanning the gap. This CDR3 is CSVEAPRFGLSTSEAFF. The CDR3 DNA sequence: TGCAGCGTTGAAGCCCCCAGGTTTGGGTTGAGTACGTCTGAAGCTTTCTTT.

This clone is a singleton in its sample. V gene TRBV6-4 combines with J gene TRBJ2-7; 7 positions agree with TRBD1. Germline CDR1 MRHNA, CDR2 SNTAGT. There are 14 residues in the CDR3. V lost 2 bases and J lost 2; bases outside the gene matches: 3. The CDR3 region is CASSDPDRTYEQYF. For the CDR3, the DNA is TGTGCCAGCAGTGACCCGGACAGGACCTACGAGCAGTACTTC.

This clone appeared a single time. The genes are TRBV19 and TRBJ2-3, with 8 bases that match TRBD1. CDR3 size: 14 residues. Trimming cost V 8 bases and J 0 bases; bases outside gene matches: 4. CDR1 is LNHDA and CDR2 is SQIVND in the germline V gene (reference sequence). CDR3 region: CASGRQGSTDTQYF. The CDR3 nucleotides are TGTGCCAGTGGCCGACAGGGGAGCACAGATACGCAGTATTTT.

As DNA, the CDR3 is TGTGCCAGCAGCTCGCCCAGGACAGGGGATAACTATGGCTACACCTTC. It codes for CASSSPRTGDNYGYTF. The chain joins TRBV5-4 to TRBJ1-2, with TRBD1 matching over 9 bases. Germline CDR1 and CDR2: SGHNT and YYREEE (reference sequence). This CDR3 is built from 16 residues. Unmatched junction bases numbered 7, after V lost 3 bases and J lost 1 base.

In its sample, this clone was seen a few times. The V call is TRBV7-2, the J call TRBJ1-5; 10 bases fit TRBD1. V lost 5 bases to trimming and J lost 4 bases; unmatched junction nucleotides: 8. This CDR3 has 16 residues. CDR1 SGHTA and CDR2 FQGNSA come from the germline V gene. Here the CDR3 DNA reads TGTGCCAGCAGCCCGACAGGACAGGGGGGGAATCAGCCCCAGCATTTT. Protein: CASSPTGQGGNQPQHF.

The V gene is TRBV6-1, the J gene TRBJ2-5; D is ambiguous. The CDR3 covers 12 residues. Germline V gives CDR1 MNHNS, CDR2 SASEGT. Trimming took off 0 bases at V and 7 bases at J, with 6 bases between the two ends. This CDR3 reads CASSEAWATQYF. CDR3 DNA: TGTGCCAGCAGTGAAGCGTGGGCGACCCAGTACTTC.

The gene calls are TRBV5-4 and TRBJ2-5; tentatively, D is TRBD2 (5 bases). Per germline, CDR1 SGHNT and CDR2 YYREEE (reference sequence). The length of the CDR3 is 13 residues. V shed 0 bases and J shed 5 bases, with 8 bases lying between them. CDR3: CASSLDPGETQYF. The CDR3 nucleotides are TGTGCCAGCAGCTTGGATCCGGGGGAGACCCAGTACTTC. Combining the CDR3 with reference TRBV5-4 and TRBJ2-5 gives the whole variable domain ETGVTQSPTHLIKTRGQQVTLRCSSQSGHNTVSWYQQALGQGPQFIFQYYREEENGRGNFPPRFSGLQFPNYSSELNVNALELDDSALYLCASSLDPGETQYFGPGTRLLVL.

This clone has only a few counts. The chain is built from TRBV28 and TRBJ2-3, with a possible D match to TRBD1 (7 bases). Trimming shortened V by 1 base and J by 1 base, and 9 bases separated the two germline ends. The CDR3 contains 15 residues. The germline V gene has CDR1 MDHEN and CDR2 SYDVKM. The CDR3 region is CASSLFRGGTDTQYF. DNA for the CDR3: TGTGCCAGCAGTTTATTCAGGGGGGGCACAGATACGCAGTATTTT.

V is TRBV7-8 and J is TRBJ2-7, with D tentatively TRBD1 (6 bases). Germline loops: CDR1 SGHVS, CDR2 FQNEAQ. V lost 3 bases and J lost 7, with 16 bases in between. The CDR3 is 14 residues long. CDR3 nucleotides: TGTGCCAGCAGCTTTGGACAGAGTCCGGAGGAGCAGTACTTC. Protein: CASSFGQSPEEQYF.

The rearrangement uses TRBV28 and TRBJ2-2, with 8 bases matching TRBD2. This CDR3 spans 14 amino acids. The trim removed 6 bases at V and 4 bases at J, leaving 4 bases unmatched. Germline lookup yields CDR1 MDHEN and CDR2 SYDVKM. The CDR3 region has the DNA TGTGCCAGCAGACGGGGGGGCCTCACCGGGGAGCTGTTTTTT. As protein: CASRRGGLTGELFF.

The V gene is TRBV5-1, the J gene TRBJ2-1, with D tentatively TRBD2 (6 bases). With 4 bases removed from V and 8 bases from J, the gap between germline ends came to 25 bases. The CDR3 length is 17 residues. Germline V lookup: CDR1 SGHRS, CDR2 YFSETQ. CDR3 in amino acids: CASSLEVLEGLGDEQFF. CDR3 nucleotide sequence: TGCGCCAGCAGCCTGGAGGTTTTGGAGGGACTTGGCGATGAGCAGTTCTTC.

This clone was detected only a few times. The chain carries TRBV2 and TRBJ1-4; 7 bases map to TRBD1. V was clipped by 4 bases and J by 7 bases; unmatched bases: 6. This CDR3 region has 14 residues. Germline-derived CDR1 and CDR2 are SNHLY and FYNNEI. The CDR3 DNA follows: TGTGCCAGCAGTGTAACAGGGGCCGGTGAAAAACTGTTTTTT. Its translation: CASSVTGAGEKLFF.

This chain links TRBV28 with TRBJ1-5; maybe TRBD1 (6 bases). With 5 bases removed from V and 2 bases from J, the gap between germline ends came to 10 bases. This CDR3 is 14 amino acids long. Germline V gene lookup returns CDR1 MDHEN and CDR2 SYDVKM. The CDR3: CASSPQGGNQPQHF. CDR3 DNA: TGTGCCAGCAGTCCACAGGGCGGCAATCAGCCCCAGCATTTT.

V and J are TRBV5-1 and TRBJ1-4, with 9 bases matching TRBD1. V was clipped by 3 bases and J by 6 bases; unmatched bases: 0. Germline V gene data show CDR1 as SGHRS and CDR2 as YFSETQ. This CDR3 is built from 13 residues. The CDR3 DNA reads TGCGCCAGCAGCTGGACAGGGGATGAAAAACTGTTTTTT. Translation gives CASSWTGDEKLFF.

The chain is built from TRBV10-3 and TRBJ1-1; 8 positions match TRBD1. The CDR3 contains 13 residues. Per the germline V gene, CDR1 is ENHRY and CDR2 is SYGVKD. J lost 6 bases, V lost 6 bases, and 6 bases had no gene match. The CDR3 bases are TGTGCCATCAGGACAGGGGTCAGGGCTGAAGCTTTCTTT. Amino acid sequence: CAIRTGVRAEAFF.

This chain links TRBV6-5 with TRBJ2-7, with 10 nucleotides matching TRBD1. This CDR3 has 16 amino acids. Germline V gives CDR1 MNHEY, CDR2 SVGAGI. V was pared by 4 bases and J by 5 bases, with 11 bases of the junction left unmatched. The CDR3 coding sequence is TGTGCCAGCAGTTCATGGCGGGACAGGGGAGTCGACGAGCAGTACTTC. It translates to CASSSWRDRGVDEQYF.

This chain links TRBV6-5 with TRBJ2-7; 9 bases are shared with TRBD1. This CDR3 is built from 14 residues. Unmatched junction bases numbered 8, after V lost 10 bases and J lost 1 base. The V gene's germline CDR1 is MNHEY and CDR2 SVGAGI. CDR3 nucleotides: TGTGCCACCCAGGGACAGGGCGGTTCCTACGAGCAGTACTTC. Its protein product is CATQGQGGSYEQYF.

This chain joins TRBV18 and TRBJ1-1; D not certain. Germline assignment: CDR1 KGHSH and CDR2 LQKENI. The CDR3 is 17 residues long. Trimming took off 2 bases at V and 3 bases at J, with 19 bases between the two ends. DNA for the CDR3: TGTGCCAGCTCACCATGGAACGGAGGGTATGGGTACACTGAAGCTTTCTTT. Translation gives CASSPWNGGYGYTEAFF.

The J gene is TRBJ2-2, the V gene TRBV7-8, with 9 bases fitting TRBD2. The V gene end was trimmed by 2 bases and the J gene end by 2 bases; junction bases not matched to a gene: 3. The germline V gene has CDR1 SGHVS and CDR2 FQNEAQ. This CDR3 spans 16 amino acids. Here the CDR3 DNA reads TGTGCCAGCAGCTTATCTAGCGGGACAAACACCGGGGAGCTGTTTTTT. Translation gives CASSLSSGTNTGELFF.

The genes are TRBV5-1 and TRBJ1-1; D is perhaps TRBD1 (5 bases). The V gene lost 4 bases and the J gene lost 11 bases, with 15 bases spanning the gap. The CDR3 sequence is 12 residues long. Germline CDR1 and CDR2: SGHRS and YFSETQ. CDR3 region: CASSLTGRTAFF. The DNA for the CDR3 is TGCGCCAGCAGCCTCACAGGCCGCACGGCTTTCTTT.

V usage is TRBV7-6 and J usage is TRBJ2-2; 11 nucleotides line up with TRBD2. J was trimmed by 9 bases and V by 4 bases; bases with no gene match: 1. This CDR3 is built from 13 residues. CDR1 and CDR2 from the germline V gene are SGHVS and FNYEAQ. CDR3 DNA: TGTGCCAGCAGCTCTAGCGGGAGGCGGGAGCTGTTTTTT. It encodes CASSSSGRRELFF.

The chain joins TRBV4-1 to TRBJ1-1; no clear D gene. Germline loops: CDR1 MGHRA, CDR2 YSYEKL. V was pared by 6 bases and J by 3 bases, with 8 bases between. The CDR3 is 12 residues long. CDR3 bases: TGCGCCAGCAGTCGCGATCACACTGAAGCTTTCTTT. Translation gives CASSRDHTEAFF.

The V call is TRBV28, the J call TRBJ1-1; TRBD1 agrees at 7 bases. The V gene end was trimmed by 5 bases and the J gene end by 4 bases; junction bases not matched to a gene: 4. This CDR3 region has 13 residues. Germline loops: CDR1 MDHEN, CDR2 SYDVKM. DNA for the CDR3: TGTGCCAGCAGTCGAGGGACAGCCACTGAAGCTTTCTTT. This gives the protein CASSRGTATEAFF.

The chain couples TRBV7-9 to TRBJ1-3; D is unclear. In germline, CDR1 is SEHNR, CDR2 FQNEAQ (reference sequence). V lost 7 bases to trimming and J lost 0 bases, with 10 bases between them. The CDR3 totals 14 residues. The CDR3 protein is CASKRATSGNTIYF. The CDR3 DNA reads as TGTGCCAGCAAGAGGGCTACCTCTGGAAACACCATATATTTT.

The chain uses TRBV14 and TRBJ2-1; weak D call: TRBD2 (6 bases). In germline, CDR1 is SGHDN, CDR2 FVKESK. The CDR3 extends over 15 amino acids. The germline V and J ends were trimmed by 4 bases and 0 bases, with 10 bases remaining between them. The CDR3 DNA is TGTGCCAGCAGCCGGGACTGGATCTCCTACAATGAGCAGTTCTTC. Its translation: CASSRDWISYNEQFF.

The CDR3 loop is CASSLSQPNTEAFF. DNA for the CDR3: TGTGCCAGCAGCTTATCACAGCCGAACACTGAAGCTTTCTTT. The gene calls are TRBV11-2 and TRBJ1-1; D not certain. The CDR3 is 14 amino acids. Germline loops: CDR1 SGHAT, CDR2 FQNNGV. Trimming removed 2 bases from V and 1 base from J, with 8 bases in between.

The chain combines TRBV6-5 with TRBJ2-5; D call uncertain. Trimming shortened V by 0 bases and J by 5 bases, and 4 bases separated the two germline ends. The CDR3 is 12 amino acids. Per germline, CDR1 MNHEY and CDR2 SVGAGI. The CDR3 is CASSYSRETQYF. The CDR3 DNA sequence: TGTGCCAGCAGTTACTCGAGGGAGACCCAGTACTTC.